Here is one T cell receptor (beta chain) with its context. Its target is not known. The library tagged each cDNA molecule with unique molecular identifiers. TCRdb reprocessed the RACE reads with MiXCR, giving one entry per CDR3 protein. The sample lists around 200,000 distinct CDR3 sequences; 30% were seen once. These data originate in a study of human T cells and chemical hapten exposure. Study information: A patient group, mainly female, showed alopecia areata, totalis or universalis. Notes on the study in general: Expanded TCRs formed significantly more large CDR3 similarity clusters than controls.

This sample's time point: pre-sensitization, week 0. Documented treatment: therapeutic diphenylcyclopropenone sensitization with weekly scalp DPC. Only after blood had been drawn was each patch test applied. The CDR3 runs to 13 residues. Germline V gene data show CDR1 as LNHNV and CDR2 as YYDKDF (reference sequence). Trimming removed 1 base from V and 2 bases from J, with 6 bases in between. This receptor was taken from a woman aged 25 to 39 with alopecia areata. Some clones in this sample may be carry-over from other donors' samples. The chain uses TRBV15 and TRBJ2-7, with D perhaps TRBD1 (5 bases). Source: whole blood, taken in connection with sensitization to the hapten diphenylcyclopropenone (DPC). CDR3 bases: TGTGCCACCAGCAGAGTACAGGCCTACGAGCAGTACTTC. As protein: CATSRVQAYEQYF.